Each of the 11 T cell receptor beta chains below was sequenced from the same sample in a study of T-cell memory formation after mild COVID-19. TCRdb itself ran the 5' RACE reads through MiXCR, one entry per CDR3 protein. Of 130,000 to 150,000 distinct CDR3 sequences in the sample, around 5.8% are singletons; the top ten hold approximately 2%. Sequences were obtained from PBMCs or a T cell subset sorted from them (not recorded which). The receptors stem from an adult woman who had mild COVID-19 (a few samples of this study predate the infection). Cell type and time point are not known.

This clonotype was counted at least ten times. This sequence joins TRBV7-8 and TRBJ2-3; TRBD2 aligns across 8 bases. This CDR3 contains 13 residues. V shed 7 bases, J shed 5 bases, and the junction held 5 bases outside the gene matches. In germline, CDR1 is SGHVS, CDR2 FQNEAQ. CDR3: CASIPGGVDTQYF. The CDR3 DNA reads as TGTGCCAGCATCCCGGGAGGGGTAGATACGCAGTATTTT.

This clonotype was seen at least ten times. The chain is built from TRBV5-1 and TRBJ2-1; 7 nucleotides agree with TRBD2. Germline V lookup: CDR1 SGHRS, CDR2 YFSETQ. V lost 2 bases and J lost 5; bases outside the gene matches: 7. This CDR3 contains 15 residues. The chain's CDR3 is CASSLAGRVDNEQFF. The CDR3 DNA follows: TGCGCCAGCAGCTTAGCGGGACGGGTTGACAATGAGCAGTTCTTC.

The rearrangement links TRBV7-9 to TRBJ1-1; maybe TRBD1 (6 bases). V was shortened by 5 bases and J by 7 bases, with 14 bases between the two germline ends. CDR3 length equals 13 residues. Looked up from germline, CDR1 is SEHNR and CDR2 is FQNEAQ (reference sequence). Here the CDR3 reads CASSTGTFNEAFF. The CDR3 region has the DNA TGTGCCAGCAGCACGGGGACATTTAATGAAGCTTTCTTT.

The V and J genes are TRBV5-1 and TRBJ1-2; D is ambiguous. CDR3 length equals 12 residues. Between the trimmed V and J ends, which lost 2 bases and 6 bases, there was a span of 8 bases. In germline, CDR1 is SGHRS, CDR2 YFSETQ. The CDR3 protein is CASSFQGDGYTF. The CDR3 region has the DNA TGCGCCAGCAGCTTCCAAGGAGATGGCTACACCTTC.

The sample holds many counts of this clonotype. J is TRBJ2-1 and V is TRBV4-2, with 9 bases matching TRBD1. The germline gives CDR1 LGHNA, CDR2 YNFKEQ. The CDR3 consists of 16 residues. Unmatched junction bases numbered 5, after V lost 3 bases and J lost 2 bases. The chain's CDR3 is CASSQAGTGTYNEQFF. Written as DNA, the CDR3 is TGTGCCAGCAGCCAGGCCGGGACAGGGACCTACAATGAGCAGTTCTTC.

This clonotype was picked up many times. The V and J genes are TRBV24-1 and TRBJ2-3; D remains ambiguous. The CDR3 is 15 residues long. Germline V gene data show CDR1 as KGHDR and CDR2 as SFDVKD. Trimming shortened V by 1 base and J by 4 bases, and 11 bases separated the two germline ends. The CDR3 reads CATSDFRTAADTQYF. Written as DNA, the CDR3 is TGTGCCACCAGTGATTTCCGGACCGCGGCAGATACGCAGTATTTT.

This clonotype was picked up a small number of times. CDR3 in DNA: TGTGCCAGCAGTTTTCTAGCGGGCGGGGGTGGAAACGAGCAGTACTTC. Protein: CASSFLAGGGGNEQYF. The gene calls are TRBV12-3 or TRBV12-4 and TRBJ2-7, with TRBD2 matching 8 bases. The CDR3 spans 16 residues. V gave up 3 bases and J gave up 5 bases; unmatched junction bases: 12.

This clonotype was observed a few times. The DNA of the CDR3 is TGTGCCAGCAGCTTAAGAGCGGGACGATACAATGAGCAGTTCTTC. Its protein is CASSLRAGRYNEQFF. The chain combines TRBV11-2 with TRBJ2-1, with 7 bases lining up with TRBD2. The germline V gene has CDR1 SGHAT and CDR2 FQNNGV. The CDR3 covers 15 residues. The V segment lost 2 bases and the J segment 4 bases; nucleotides outside the gene matches: 5.

This clonotype was observed a few times. The rearrangement links TRBV12-3 or TRBV12-4 to TRBJ2-2, with D possibly matching TRBD1 (5 bases). Trimming removed 1 base at V and 4 bases at J, with 10 bases between. The CDR3 runs to 15 residues. CDR3 sequence: CASSLGLGVTGELFF. DNA for the CDR3: TGTGCCAGCAGTTTAGGTCTAGGGGTCACCGGGGAGCTGTTTTTT.

This clonotype was seen ten or more times. This chain joins TRBV4-3 and TRBJ1-1; no clear D gene. The V gene's germline CDR1 is LGHNA and CDR2 YSLEER. The CDR3 has 15 residues. V was pared by 0 bases and J by 1 base, with 9 bases between. The DNA for the CDR3 is TGCGCCAGCAGCCAAGATTGGCAGGAGAACACTGAAGCTTTCTTT. Residues: CASSQDWQENTEAFF.

The chain's CDR3 is CASSSTGTYQYF. In DNA, the CDR3 is TGTGCCAGCAGTAGTACAGGGACTTATCAGTATTTT. The rearrangement joins TRBV2 to TRBJ2-3; TRBD1 or TRBD2 may be the D gene (6 bases each). The CDR3 length is 12 residues. Trimming cost V 5 bases and J 12 bases, with 15 bases left between them. The germline CDR1 and CDR2 sequences are SNHLY and FYNNEI.